Below, 7 T cell receptor beta chains from the same sample are listed, as sequenced in a study of T cell responses to AZD1222 COVID-19 vaccine. Clones were sequenced by immunoSEQ multiplex PCR, and TCRdb holds only the in-frame ones, with some missing. Counted here are roughly 80,000 clones, 88% occurring once; the ten biggest clones make up roughly 5%. Sequenced here: peripheral blood, sampled on day 0 of MenACWY control vaccination. These TCRs come from an adult in good health.

The chain uses TRBV6-5 and TRBJ1-5; TRBD1 aligns across 8 bases. V was pared by 6 bases and J by 4 bases, with 5 bases of the junction left unmatched. Per the germline V gene, CDR1 is MNHEY and CDR2 is SVGAGI. The length of the CDR3 is 14 residues. CDR3 sequence (DNA): TGTGCCAGCAGCTGGACAGGGATTAATCAGCCCCAGCATTTT. Its translation: CASSWTGINQPQHF.

V and J are TRBV30 and TRBJ1-3; 7 nucleotides align to TRBD1. Germline CDR1 and CDR2: GTSNPN and SVGIG (reference sequence). V dropped 1 base and J dropped 0; count of bases not matched to a gene: 3. The CDR3 sequence is 15 residues long. CDR3 sequence reads: CAWSGDSYSGNTIYF. CDR3 in DNA: TGTGCCTGGAGTGGGGACAGTTACTCTGGAAACACCATATATTTT.

The rearrangement joins TRBV24-1 to TRBJ2-1, with D unclear. This CDR3 region has 16 residues. CDR1 is KGHDR, CDR2 SFDVKD, per germline. V was trimmed by 3 bases and J by 8 bases, leaving 19 bases between them. The CDR3 DNA reads as TGTGCCACCAGTGATCTAAAGGATTTAATCTGTTATGAGCAGTTCTTC. Encoded protein: CATSDLKDLICYEQFF.

This rearrangement joins TRBV27 to TRBJ1-6; D might be TRBD1 (5 bases). This CDR3 is built from 18 residues. The ends were cut back, 9 bases at V and 0 bases at J, with 21 bases in the middle. Germline V gene sequence: CDR1 MNHEY, CDR2 SMNVEV (reference sequence). The CDR3 bases are TGTGCCAGTCACTCCGGGACTGACCTTAGCTCCTATAATTCACCCCTCCACTTT. Its translation is CASHSGTDLSSYNSPLHF.

This chain connects TRBV9 to TRBJ1-5; 11 nucleotides align to TRBD1. Germline V gene lookup returns CDR1 SGDLS and CDR2 YYNGEE. Trimming took 3 bases from V and 4 from J; bases not matched to a gene: 3. CDR3 size: 15 residues. CDR3 coding DNA: TGTGCCAGCAGCGCAGGACAGGGGGCTAATCAGCCCCAGCATTTT. Its protein is CASSAGQGANQPQHF. Complete variable domain (other parts from reference TRBV9 and TRBJ1-5): DSGVTQTPKHLITATGQRVTLRCSPRSGDLSVYWYQQSLDQGLQFLIQYYNGEERAKGNILERFSAQQFPDLHSELNLSSLELGDSALYFCASSAGQGANQPQHFGDGTRLSIL.

A single count supports this clone. This CDR3 is CASRQPSFRHYGYTF. DNA for the CDR3: TGTGCCAGCAGGCAACCCAGTTTCAGGCACTATGGCTACACCTTC. This chain links TRBV6-5 with TRBJ1-2; D is unclear. The V end was cut by 6 bases, the J end by 3 bases, with 17 bases between. Germline assignment: CDR1 MNHEY and CDR2 SVGAGI. The CDR3 runs to 15 residues.

The chain carries TRBV4-3 and TRBJ1-1; D might be TRBD1 (6 bases). The CDR3 extends over 14 amino acids. Trimming stripped 0 bases from V and 7 bases from J, with 12 bases between. Germline values: CDR1 LGHNA, CDR2 YSLEER. CDR3 nucleotides: TGCGCCAGCAGCCAAGATTGGGGGACACTTGAAGCTTTCTTT. It encodes CASSQDWGTLEAFF.